This TCR beta chain was sequenced during a study of tumor and adjacent non-tumor tissue in lung cancer. This clonotype was seen at least ten times. Trimming took 3 bases from V and 0 from J, leaving 12 bases between them. CDR3 length equals 16 residues. CDR1 is MGHRA and CDR2 is YSYEKL in the germline V gene. The library came from three nested PCR rounds adapted from ARM-PCR protocols. TCRdb reanalysed the multiplex PCR reads using MiXCR and keeps one entry per CDR3 protein. The data show 100,000 to 150,000 distinct CDR3 sequences, 66% seen once. This sample's RNA came from whole unsorted tissue. The sequence was obtained from a man aged 25 to 45 with non-small cell lung cancer. The V call is TRBV4-1, the J call TRBJ1-3; the D gene is possibly TRBD1 (5 bases). The sequencing input was lung tumor tissue. This CDR3 reads CASSQADGGSGNTIYF. The CDR3 DNA is TGCGCCAGCAGCCAGGCGGACGGGGGCTCTGGAAACACCATATATTTT.